Below, 19 T cell receptor beta chains from the same sample are listed, as sequenced in a study of cytomegalovirus exposure and HLA in healthy donors. With 60 Vbeta and 13 Jbeta primers, the PCR was carried out. TCRdb's copy holds only in-frame clones and misses some; the assay was immunoSEQ multiplex PCR. The table has more than 100,000 clones, 80% to 85% seen once. Sequences were obtained from PBMCs. These receptors all come from a man aged 25-45 years in good health and CMV-seronegative.

The chain uses TRBV19 and TRBJ1-1; D may be TRBD1 (5 bases). Trimming removed 1 base at V and 4 bases at J, with 16 bases between. The germline gives CDR1 LNHDA, CDR2 SQIVND (reference sequence). The CDR3 sequence is 16 residues long. CDR3 region: CASSIARKGRGTEAFF. CDR3 nucleotides: TGTGCCAGTAGTATAGCCCGCAAGGGGAGGGGCACTGAAGCTTTCTTT.

The rearrangement uses TRBV28 and TRBJ1-6, with 7 bases lining up with TRBD1. The CDR3 runs to 17 residues. Germline V gives CDR1 MDHEN, CDR2 SYDVKM. V lost 2 bases, J lost 6 bases, and 10 bases stayed unmatched. The CDR3 DNA sequence: TGTGCCAGCAGTTTAATCCCCGGGACAGCGAGTAATTCACCCCTCCACTTT. Protein: CASSLIPGTASNSPLHF. The variable domain in full, with the rest retrieved from reference TRBV28 and TRBJ1-6, is DVKVTQSSRYLVKRTGEKVFLECVQDMDHENMFWYRQDPGLGLRLIYFSYDVKMKEKGDIPEGYSVSREKKERFSLILESASTNQTSMYLCASSLIPGTASNSPLHFGNGTRLTVT.

The rearrangement links TRBV2 to TRBJ1-4; D might be TRBD1 (5 bases). The CDR3 loop spans 17 amino acids. Germline-derived CDR1 and CDR2 are SNHLY and FYNNEI. The germline V and J ends were trimmed by 7 bases and 3 bases, with 21 bases remaining between them. This chain's CDR3 is CASKSTRGGGANEKLFF. The CDR3 DNA reads as TGTGCCAGCAAAAGTACTCGGGGAGGAGGGGCTAATGAAAAACTGTTTTTT.

The chain is built from TRBV6-5 and TRBJ2-1; weak D call: TRBD2 (6 bases). The CDR3 runs to 14 residues. CDR1 and CDR2 (germline): MNHEY, SVGAGI. Trimming stripped 4 bases from V and 2 bases from J, with 9 bases between. The CDR3 spells CASSSGLTYNEQFF. The CDR3 DNA reads as TGTGCCAGCAGTTCGGGACTGACCTACAATGAGCAGTTCTTC.

A few counts support this clone. The rearrangement uses TRBV27 and TRBJ1-2; D gene unclear. CDR1 is MNHEY, CDR2 SMNVEV, per germline (reference sequence). The ends were cut back, 5 bases at V and 8 bases at J, with 18 bases in the middle. This CDR3 has 14 amino acids. The CDR3 sequence is CASSPLRETGGYTF. The CDR3 DNA sequence: TGTGCCAGCAGTCCCCTCCGGGAAACTGGGGGCTACACCTTC.

The rearrangement joins TRBV27 to TRBJ2-7; 12 bases align to TRBD1. With V trimmed by 1 base and J by 11 bases, 6 bases remained unmatched. The CDR3 loop spans 14 amino acids. In germline, CDR1 is MNHEY, CDR2 SMNVEV (reference sequence). The CDR3 DNA follows: TGTGCCAGCAGTTTATGGGACAGGGGGCGTAGAAAGTACTTC. The encoded protein is CASSLWDRGRRKYF.

The chain recombines TRBV5-4 with TRBJ2-3; TRBD2 might be the D (6 bases). Trimming stripped 3 bases from V and 6 bases from J, with 14 bases between. Germline CDR1 reads SGHNT; CDR2 reads YYREEE (reference sequence). This CDR3 has 14 amino acids. The DNA of the CDR3 is TGTGCCAGCAGCTCCCGGGAGACGGTGGATACGCAGTATTTT. It translates to CASSSRETVDTQYF.

The V call is TRBV5-6, the J call TRBJ2-1; 7 bases fit TRBD2. The ends lost 1 base at V and 4 bases at J; junction bases unmatched: 2. CDR3 size: 14 residues. Germline V CDR1 and CDR2: SGHDT, YYEEEE. The CDR3 loop reads CASSLPGGYNEQFF. The CDR3 coding sequence is TGTGCCAGCAGCTTGCCGGGGGGTTACAATGAGCAGTTCTTC.

Remarks on this clone: One end of the junction fails to match germline, which may point to a read error. The rearrangement uses TRBV19 and TRBJ1-2; weak D call: TRBD1 (6 bases). The CDR3 consists of 13 residues. Germline V gene lookup returns CDR1 LNHDA and CDR2 SQIVND (reference sequence). The CDR3 bases are TGTGCCAGTAGTGGCAGGGGCCGGACGGCCCTGGACTTC. Residues: CASSGRGRTALDF.

The V call is TRBV6-1, the J call TRBJ2-5; D is possibly TRBD2 (7 bases). The V and J ends lost 6 bases and 2 bases respectively, with 13 bases between them. The CDR3 spans 14 residues. Germline V gene sequence: CDR1 MNHNS, CDR2 SASEGT. The CDR3 loop is CASRRGGAQETQYF. The CDR3 DNA sequence: TGTGCCAGCAGGAGGGGGGGCGCTCAAGAGACCCAGTACTTC.

This chain connects TRBV2 to TRBJ1-5; no clear D gene. From germline, CDR1 is SNHLY and CDR2 FYNNEI. V lost 1 base and J 6 bases, leaving 10 bases between the germline ends. The CDR3 sequence is 14 residues long. This chain's CDR3 is CASSEVRVVQPQHF. CDR3 nucleotide sequence: TGTGCCAGCAGTGAAGTACGGGTGGTTCAGCCCCAGCATTTT.

The chain recombines TRBV15 with TRBJ1-1; D possibly corresponds to TRBD1 (5 bases). Per germline, CDR1 LNHNV and CDR2 YYDKDF (reference sequence). Trimming cost V 3 bases and J 4 bases, with 9 bases left between them. This CDR3 contains 13 residues. The CDR3 spells CATSSQGGTEAFF. The CDR3 DNA reads TGTGCCACCAGCAGTCAGGGAGGCACTGAAGCTTTCTTT.

V usage is TRBV27 and J usage is TRBJ2-1, with D perhaps TRBD2 (7 bases). Germline V CDR1 and CDR2: MNHEY, SMNVEV (reference sequence). The CDR3 covers 16 residues. Trimming took off 5 bases at V and 7 bases at J, with 21 bases between the two ends. CDR3 amino acids: CASSPLNGGPVNEQFF. CDR3 coding DNA: TGTGCCAGCAGTCCCTTAAACGGGGGGCCCGTGAATGAGCAGTTCTTC.

This clone was recorded a few times. The rearrangement joins TRBV6-1 to TRBJ2-5; TRBD2 might be the D (5 bases). V gave up 6 bases and J gave up 7 bases, with 12 bases separating them. The CDR3 has 12 amino acids. Germline loops: CDR1 MNHNS, CDR2 SASEGT. CDR3 residues: CASRGGEGTQYF. For the CDR3, the DNA is TGTGCCAGCAGGGGTGGCGAGGGGACCCAGTACTTC.

The rearrangement links TRBV27 to TRBJ1-3; TRBD1 matches 8 bases. The V gene's germline CDR1 is MNHEY and CDR2 SMNVEV (reference sequence). The CDR3 is 19 residues long. V lost 6 bases, J lost 0 bases, and 16 bases stayed unmatched. Written as DNA, the CDR3 is TGTGCCAGCAGCTTGACGGGACAGGTCGCTTTACTCTCTGGAAACACCATATATTTT. Its translation is CASSLTGQVALLSGNTIYF.

The V and J genes are TRBV10-3 and TRBJ1-2; 8 positions agree with TRBD1. This CDR3 contains 16 residues. V lost 9 bases and J lost 1; bases outside the gene matches: 13. The germline CDR1 and CDR2 sequences are ENHRY and SYGVKD. CDR3 loop: CAITGTGTFLNYGYTF. The DNA of the CDR3 is TGTGCCATTACCGGGACAGGCACCTTTCTTAACTATGGCTACACCTTC.

This rearrangement joins TRBV6-6 to TRBJ1-1, with a weak D call TRBD1 (5 bases). Trimming took off 5 bases at V and 4 bases at J, with 14 bases between the two ends. This CDR3 comprises 14 residues. Germline lookup yields CDR1 MNHNY and CDR2 SVGAGI (reference sequence). The CDR3 bases are TGTGCCAGCAGTCGGGGGGGAAAATTCACTGAAGCTTTCTTT. Residues: CASSRGGKFTEAFF.

This chain's CDR3 is CASSTDSTGELFF. CDR3 DNA sequence: TGTGCCAGCAGTACCGACAGCACCGGGGAGCTGTTTTTT. This chain connects TRBV6-5 to TRBJ2-2; D is perhaps TRBD1 (5 bases). Germline loops: CDR1 MNHEY, CDR2 SVGAGI. The V end was cut by 5 bases, the J end by 4 bases, with 8 bases between. The CDR3 has 13 amino acids.

V gene TRBV6-1 combines with J gene TRBJ1-3; D uncertain. Trimming removed 5 bases at V and 8 bases at J, with 7 bases between. CDR3 length equals 11 residues. CDR1 is MNHNS, CDR2 SASEGT, per germline. The CDR3 sequence is CASSLADTIYF. CDR3 in DNA: TGTGCCAGCAGTCTCGCGGACACCATATATTTT.